Presented here are 30 T cell receptor beta chains from one specimen sequenced in a study of Ad26.COV2.S vaccination and SARS-CoV-2 variants. Treatment reported: roughly 18 received Ad26.COV2.S at low or high dose, single or two shots; about 5 received placebo; per-sample allocation not given. Samples were taken on day 63 after the first vaccine or placebo injection. Using immunoSEQ multiplex PCR, the repertoire was profiled, and TCRdb retains in-frame clones only, with some absent. The sample contains around 340,000 clones, roughly 90% of which appear only once. This material consisted of peripheral blood, taken in a trial of Ad26.COV2.S vaccine versus placebo. The source is a person between 18 and 60 years old who received the Ad26.COV2.S COVID-19 vaccine or a placebo.

This chain connects TRBV6-1 to TRBJ1-5; 10 positions agree with TRBD1. The CDR3 contains 16 residues. With 2 bases clipped from V and 12 bases from J, the junction kept 13 bases outside the gene matches. Looked up from germline, CDR1 is MNHNS and CDR2 is SASEGT. The CDR3 DNA is TGTGCCAGCAGTGAAAGGTGGGACAGGGGCCCATGGCGCCAGCATTTT. Encoded protein: CASSERWDRGPWRQHF.

J is TRBJ1-5 and V is TRBV21-1. TRBV21-1 is classified as a pseudogene. The length of the CDR3 is 12 residues. The CDR3 is CASSKAREPQHF. CDR3 in DNA: TGTGCCAGCAGCAAAGCGAGGGAGCCCCAGCATTTT.

The rearrangement links TRBV3-1 (or the pseudogene TRBV3-2) to TRBJ1-6; 9 bases fit TRBD1. The length of the CDR3 is 15 residues. The ends lost 2 bases at V and 10 bases at J; junction bases unmatched: 6. Germline loops: CDR1 LGHDT, CDR2 YNNKEL (reference sequence). CDR3 amino acids: CASSQLTGGGSPLHF. In DNA form, the CDR3 reads TGTGCCAGCAGCCAACTTACAGGGGGCGGATCACCCCTCCACTTT.

The chain is built from TRBV5-6 and TRBJ2-6, with 9 positions matching TRBD1. The CDR3 has 17 residues. The V and J ends lost 4 bases and 2 bases, in that order; junction bases with no gene match: 7. Germline lookup yields CDR1 SGHDT and CDR2 YYEEEE. CDR3 nucleotide sequence: TGTGCCAGCAGCCCAAACCGGGACAGGGCTGGGGCCAACGTCCTGACTTTC. This codes for CASSPNRDRAGANVLTF.

The chain couples TRBV27 to TRBJ1-5, with D perhaps matching TRBD1 (5 bases). Per the germline V gene, CDR1 is MNHEY and CDR2 is SMNVEV (reference sequence). The CDR3 has 12 residues. Trimming left V 5 bases short and J 6 bases short, with 8 bases between. In DNA form, the CDR3 reads TGTGCCAGCAGTGGGGGTGGTCAGCCCCAGCATTTT. This translates into CASSGGGQPQHF.

The chain has TRBV29-1 and TRBJ2-1; 14 positions agree with TRBD2. V lost 6 bases to trimming and J lost 1 base; unmatched junction nucleotides: 11. The V gene's germline CDR1 is SQVTM and CDR2 ANQGSEA. The CDR3 has 18 residues. The CDR3 nucleotides read TGCAGCGTCACCCCCGGGACTAGCGGGAGTCGGTCCTACAATGAGCAGTTCTTC. Encoded protein: CSVTPGTSGSRSYNEQFF.

J is TRBJ2-2 and V is TRBV5-1; 7 bases fit TRBD1. Germline V gives CDR1 SGHRS, CDR2 YFSETQ. The CDR3 sequence is 15 residues long. The V gene end was trimmed by 2 bases and the J gene end by 4 bases; junction bases not matched to a gene: 5. DNA of the CDR3: TGCGCCAGCAGCTTTACAGGGGCTATCACCGGGGAGCTGTTTTTT. This encodes CASSFTGAITGELFF.

The V call is TRBV6-5, the J call TRBJ1-2; no definite D call. The CDR3 spans 15 residues. V lost 5 bases, J lost 6 bases, and 19 bases lay in between. In germline, CDR1 is MNHEY, CDR2 SVGAGI. The CDR3 sequence is CASSLQTGLSNGYTF. In nucleotides, the CDR3 is TGTGCCAGCAGTCTCCAGACGGGATTAAGCAATGGCTACACCTTC.

The chain employs TRBV10-1 and TRBJ2-7; 14 nucleotides agree with TRBD2. Germline loops: CDR1 WNHNN, CDR2 SYGVQD (reference sequence). This CDR3 region has 15 residues. V trimming: 6 bases; J trimming: 5 bases; junction bases outside the gene matches: 6. Written as DNA, the CDR3 is TGCGCCAGCAGCGCGACTAGCGGGAGGGCCCACGAGCAGTACTTC. It encodes CASSATSGRAHEQYF.

The gene calls are TRBV27 and TRBJ2-1; possibly TRBD2 for D (6 bases). Trimming took off 7 bases at V and 5 bases at J, with 15 bases between the two ends. The length of the CDR3 is 14 residues. Germline CDR1 MNHEY, CDR2 SMNVEV (reference sequence). The CDR3, as DNA: TGTGCCAGCATTGCCTTGGGGGAGGACAATGAGCAGTTCTTC. This gives the protein CASIALGEDNEQFF.

The chain has TRBV30 and TRBJ1-2; TRBD1 aligns across 8 bases. From germline, CDR1 is GTSNPN and CDR2 SVGIG (reference sequence). CDR3 size: 16 residues. The V segment lost 4 bases and the J segment 4 bases; nucleotides outside the gene matches: 14. The CDR3 sequence is CAWTGTGNLFGYGYTF. The CDR3, as DNA: TGTGCCTGGACCGGGACAGGAAACCTCTTTGGCTATGGCTACACCTTC. The whole variable domain, remainder taken from reference TRBV30 and TRBJ1-2, is SQTIHQWPATLVQPVGSPLSLECTVEGTSNPNLYWYRQAAGRGLQLLFYSVGIGQISSEVPQNLSASRPQDRQFILSSKKLLLSDSGFYLCAWTGTGNLFGYGYTFGSGTRLTVV.

This sequence joins TRBV5-6 and TRBJ1-2, with TRBD1 identical over 8 bases. Germline V gene lookup returns CDR1 SGHDT and CDR2 YYEEEE. The CDR3 is 13 amino acids. V shed 3 bases, J shed 8 bases, and the junction held 6 bases outside the gene matches. The CDR3 sequence is CASSSLDRAGYTF. CDR3 in DNA: TGTGCCAGCAGCTCACTGGACAGGGCAGGCTACACCTTC.

The chain joins TRBV10-3 to TRBJ2-7; tentative D call: TRBD1 (5 bases). The V gene's germline CDR1 is ENHRY and CDR2 SYGVKD. The CDR3 loop spans 13 amino acids. V shed 7 bases and J shed 6 bases, with 16 bases lying between them. The CDR3 bases are TGTGCCATCAACCCCGTATCAGGGTCCGAGCAGTACTTC. Translated, it gives CAINPVSGSEQYF.

The rearrangement uses TRBV19 and TRBJ1-1; D ambiguous. The CDR3 totals 12 residues. With 2 bases removed from V and 1 base from J, the gap between germline ends came to 2 bases. Looked up from germline, CDR1 is LNHDA and CDR2 is SQIVND (reference sequence). CDR3 region: CASSIPNTEAFF. The CDR3 bases are TGTGCCAGTAGTATACCGAACACTGAAGCTTTCTTT.

This clone was counted once. The chain has TRBV2 and TRBJ2-7; no reliable D call. The CDR3 is 15 amino acids. V lost 6 bases, J lost 1 base, and 16 bases lay in between. Germline V gene lookup returns CDR1 SNHLY and CDR2 FYNNEI. CDR3 in DNA: TGTGCCAGCAGGGTTGGGCAACTCGAATCCTACGAGCAGTACTTC. It codes for CASRVGQLESYEQYF.

The rearrangement joins TRBV23-1 to TRBJ1-2; possible D gene TRBD1, 6 bases. TRBV23-1 is an open reading frame whose function is uncertain. V lost 0 bases and J 6 bases, leaving 11 bases between the germline ends. This CDR3 contains 14 residues. The CDR3 region has the DNA TGCGCCAGCAGTCAATCGAACAGGGATCATGGCTACACCTTC. Protein: CASSQSNRDHGYTF.

The genes are TRBV6-6 and TRBJ2-7; no definite D call. V was clipped by 4 bases and J by 0 bases, with 7 bases between them. CDR1 and CDR2 (germline): MNHNY, SVGAGI (reference sequence). The CDR3 length is 13 residues. The chain's CDR3 is CASSWASSYEQYF. CDR3 bases: TGTGCCAGCAGTTGGGCGAGCTCCTACGAGCAGTACTTC.

The V and J genes are TRBV5-6 and TRBJ2-3, with 8 bases identical to TRBD2. The CDR3 length is 18 residues. Germline V gene data show CDR1 as SGHDT and CDR2 as YYEEEE. Trimming at V came to 0 bases and at J to 0 bases, leaving 9 bases not matched to a gene. For the CDR3, the DNA is TGTGCCAGCAGCTTGGGGGGACCACTAGCGGAGAGCACAGATACGCAGTATTTT. This translates into CASSLGGPLAESTDTQYF.

The CDR3 protein is CASSGAGRYGYTF. In DNA form, the CDR3 reads TGTGCCAGCAGCGGCGCAGGAAGATATGGCTACACCTTC. This sequence joins TRBV6-2 or TRBV6-3 and TRBJ1-2; D uncertain. Germline CDR1 is MNHEY and CDR2 is SVGEGT. The CDR3 runs 13 residues. The ends were cut back, 6 bases at V and 5 bases at J, with 13 bases in the middle.

CDR3 coding DNA: TGTGCCAGCAGCAAAGGCCCGTGGCTAGCCAGCTCCTACAATGAGCAGTTCTTC. It specifies CASSKGPWLASSYNEQFF. The chain links TRBV21-1 to TRBJ2-1; the D call in the table, TRBD2, was not verified against the DNA. TRBV21-1 is flagged as a pseudogene. The CDR3 is 18 amino acids.

The chain combines TRBV7-2 with TRBJ2-1, with unresolved D. Germline CDR1 is SGHTA and CDR2 is FQGNSA. Trimming took off 7 bases at V and 6 bases at J, with 10 bases between the two ends. CDR3 size: 12 residues. The CDR3 coding sequence is TGTGCCAGCACCCCGAAGCGCAATGAGCAGTTCTTC. Translation gives CASTPKRNEQFF.

The chain has TRBV5-5 and TRBJ2-1; a possible D gene is TRBD1 (6 bases). Germline-derived CDR1 and CDR2 are SGHKS and YYEKEE (reference sequence). Trimming shortened V by 0 bases and J by 0 bases, and 7 bases separated the two germline ends. The CDR3 is made up of 15 amino acids. CDR3 bases: TGTGCCAGCAGCTTGGAACAGGGCTCCTACAATGAGCAGTTCTTC. Its protein product is CASSLEQGSYNEQFF.

This chain links TRBV19 with TRBJ1-5, with D unresolved. CDR3 length: 12 amino acids. The germline V and J ends were trimmed by 9 bases and 3 bases, with 9 bases remaining between them. The germline V gene encodes CDR1 LNHDA and CDR2 SQIVND (reference sequence). CDR3 bases: TGTGCCAGCGAGGTCGCCAATCAGCCCCAGCATTTT. Residues: CASEVANQPQHF.

CDR3 region: CASSLTGELAKNIQYF. The CDR3 bases are TGTGCCAGCAGTTTAACAGGGGAACTAGCCAAAAACATTCAGTACTTC. This chain connects TRBV5-6 to TRBJ2-4; 7 bases fit TRBD1. This CDR3 spans 16 amino acids. CDR1 is SGHDT, CDR2 YYEEEE, per germline. The junction had 8 bases not matched to a gene; V was cut back by 5 bases and J by 0 bases. Supplemented by reference TRBV5-6 and TRBJ2-4, the full variable domain reads DAGVTQSPTHLIKTRGQQVTLRCSPKSGHDTVSWYQQALGQGPQFIFQYYEEEERQRGNFPDRFSGHQFPNYSSELNVNALLLGDSALYLCASSLTGELAKNIQYFGAGTRLSVL.

This sequence joins TRBV2 and TRBJ1-5; D might be TRBD1 (5 bases). The CDR3 runs to 16 residues. Trimming left V 3 bases short and J 3 bases short, with 15 bases between. CDR1 is SNHLY, CDR2 FYNNEI, per germline. Here the CDR3 DNA reads TGTGCCAGCAGTGATCTGGGAGACAGCCTCAATCAGCCCCAGCATTTT. It encodes CASSDLGDSLNQPQHF.

Comment on this clone: At one end, the junction sequence differs from germline, possibly due to a read error. The chain carries TRBV5-5 and TRBJ1-2; possible D gene TRBD1, 5 bases. CDR3 length equals 15 residues. The germline V gene encodes CDR1 SGHKS and CDR2 YYEKEE (reference sequence). The CDR3 sequence: CANSLAAGSNYGYTF. The CDR3 DNA follows: TGTGCCAACAGCTTGGCCGCAGGGAGCAACTATGGCTACACCTTC.

V and J are TRBV20-1 and TRBJ2-1, with D unresolved. V was cut by 6 bases and J by 9 bases, with 12 bases left in between. Germline CDR1 reads DFQATT; CDR2 reads SNEGSKA (reference sequence). This CDR3 is built from 11 residues. The DNA for the CDR3 is TGCAGTGCCAGCCAAGGCGGTGAGCAGTTCTTC. Protein sequence: CSASQGGEQFF.

The chain combines TRBV9 with TRBJ2-6, with D uncertain. V lost 1 base and J lost 1, with 0 bases in between. CDR1 SGDLS and CDR2 YYNGEE come from the germline V gene. The CDR3 is 13 amino acids. The CDR3 DNA follows: TGTGCCAGCAGCGTATCTGGGGCCAACGTCCTGACTTTC. Its protein product is CASSVSGANVLTF.

V gene TRBV12-3 or TRBV12-4 combines with J gene TRBJ2-3; D might be TRBD2 (5 bases). V shed 5 bases and J shed 8 bases, with 11 bases lying between them. This CDR3 is built from 12 residues. The chain's CDR3 is CASSESGSTQYF. In DNA, the CDR3 is TGTGCCAGCAGTGAAAGCGGATCTACGCAGTATTTT.

CDR3: CASSFGQGTEAFF. CDR3 sequence (DNA): TGTGCCAGCAGCTTCGGTCAGGGAACTGAAGCTTTCTTT. The chain links TRBV5-5 to TRBJ1-1, with a weak D call TRBD1 (5 bases). V gave up 2 bases and J gave up 5 bases, with 10 bases separating them. Germline V gene sequence: CDR1 SGHKS, CDR2 YYEKEE (reference sequence). This CDR3 spans 13 amino acids.